The 10 T cell receptor beta chains presented below share a single source sample, sequenced in a study of blood T cell repertoires in COVID-19. The table came from immunoSEQ multiplex PCR; TCRdb's copy has only in-frame clones and leaves some out. The table shows 240,000 or so clones, with approximately 84% occurring only once. Sequenced: PBMCs or T cells enriched from blood (not recorded which). The receptors originated from a woman between 40 and 55 years old with acute COVID-19.

The gene calls are TRBV7-6 and TRBJ2-3; tentatively, D is TRBD2 (5 bases). The CDR3 extends over 17 amino acids. Germline assignment: CDR1 SGHVS and CDR2 FNYEAQ. Trimming stripped 5 bases from V and 1 base from J, with 19 bases between. CDR3 in DNA: TGTGCCAGCAGCACAAAAGGAGGACTCCACCGCACAGATACGCAGTATTTT. Protein product: CASSTKGGLHRTDTQYF.

The chain combines TRBV6-5 with TRBJ2-7; TRBD1 agrees at 9 bases. Trimming took 8 bases from V and 1 from J; bases not matched to a gene: 6. The CDR3 consists of 14 residues. Germline CDR1 reads MNHEY; CDR2 reads SVGAGI. The CDR3 here is CASHPGTGSYEQYF. Written as DNA, the CDR3 is TGTGCCAGCCACCCCGGGACAGGGTCCTACGAGCAGTACTTC.

In its sample, this clone was seen once. V is TRBV7-9 and J is TRBJ2-2; D call uncertain. Germline V gives CDR1 SEHNR, CDR2 FQNEAQ (reference sequence). The CDR3 is made up of 13 amino acids. V was pared by 5 bases and J by 0 bases, with 4 bases between. The CDR3 here is CASSRSNTGELFF. Here the CDR3 DNA reads TGTGCCAGCAGCCGGTCGAACACCGGGGAGCTGTTTTTT.

Only one count was recorded for this clone. V and J are TRBV5-1 and TRBJ2-1, with 9 bases that match TRBD2. CDR1 SGHRS and CDR2 YFSETQ come from the germline V gene. The CDR3 covers 15 residues. J lost 4 bases, V lost 5 bases, and 7 bases had no gene match. As DNA, the CDR3 is TGCGCCAGCAGGCCCGGGACTAGCAGTTACAATGAGCAGTTCTTC. Translated: CASRPGTSSYNEQFF.

This chain uses TRBV5-6 with TRBJ2-3; TRBD2 aligns across 7 bases. V shed 2 bases and J 4 bases; nucleotides not matched to a gene: 7. Germline V gene sequence: CDR1 SGHDT, CDR2 YYEEEE. The CDR3 consists of 15 residues. CDR3 sequence: CASSFIGREPDTQYF. CDR3 DNA: TGTGCCAGCAGCTTTATTGGGCGGGAGCCAGATACGCAGTATTTT.

The chain carries TRBV5-1 and TRBJ1-4; tentative D call: TRBD1 (6 bases). The V gene's germline CDR1 is SGHRS and CDR2 YFSETQ. The CDR3 has 12 residues. Trimming stripped 8 bases from V and 6 bases from J, with 11 bases between. The CDR3 sequence is CASRGGDEKLFF. The CDR3 nucleotides are TGCGCCAGTAGGGGGGGAGATGAAAAACTGTTTTTT.

V is TRBV9 and J is TRBJ2-5; maybe TRBD2 (5 bases). Trimming pared 0 bases from V and 5 bases from J, leaving 14 bases between. Germline V gives CDR1 SGDLS, CDR2 YYNGEE. This CDR3 region has 15 residues. This CDR3 reads CASSVGSVAMETQYF. In DNA, the CDR3 is TGTGCCAGCAGCGTAGGTTCGGTAGCGATGGAGACCCAGTACTTC.

This clone was observed a single time. V and J are TRBV21-1 and TRBJ2-3; the table's D gene call, TRBD2, was not cross checked with the DNA. TRBV21-1 is noted as a pseudogene. The CDR3 consists of 21 residues. CDR3 sequence reads: CASSKTAISRFAGGRADTQYF. In DNA form, the CDR3 reads TGTGCCAGCAGCAAAACCGCGATTTCTCGATTCGCGGGAGGTCGCGCAGATACGCAGTATTTT.

This clone was observed once. The chain combines TRBV2 with TRBJ2-7; 7 bases map to TRBD1. CDR3 length: 13 amino acids. V shed 4 bases and J 2 bases; nucleotides not matched to a gene: 2. Germline lookup yields CDR1 SNHLY and CDR2 FYNNEI. The CDR3 is CASSGDRTYEQYF. CDR3 in DNA: TGTGCCAGCAGTGGGGACAGAACCTACGAGCAGTACTTC.

In this sample, this clone turned up a few times. The chain links TRBV3-1 (or the pseudogene TRBV3-2) to TRBJ2-2; possibly TRBD2 for D (5 bases). There are 16 residues in the CDR3. Germline-derived CDR1 and CDR2 are LGHDT and YNNKEL (reference sequence). V lost 2 bases and J lost 4, with 14 bases in between. In DNA form, the CDR3 reads TGTGCCAGCAGCCAACCCCGCGGAGGCGGCACCGGGGAGCTGTTTTTT. The encoded protein is CASSQPRGGGTGELFF.